This T cell receptor (beta chain) was captured by sequencing in a study of identical twins. Study observations and caveats: Excess low generation probability was seen in twin-shared out-of-frame alpha sequences.

This clonotype was found a few times. Its antigen is not identified. Germline V gene sequence: CDR1 LGHNT, CDR2 FRNRAP. This CDR3 comprises 18 residues. V was shortened by 5 bases and J by 1 base, with 23 bases between the two germline ends. Each CDR3 protein is one row after TCRdb ran MiXCR on the 5' RACE reads. Among under 1 million distinct CDR3 sequences listed, roughly an eighth were seen once. These data were also filed under a second study, of yellow fever vaccine responses in identical twins. Per that paper: Each twin's T cell response to the vaccine was reported to look partly convergent and partly personalized.

The sequenced material came from PBMCs. The chain uses TRBV12-5 and TRBJ2-5; D possibly matches TRBD1 or TRBD2 (6 bases each). The receptor was derived from a woman under 30 in good health. The CDR3 DNA reads TGTGCTAGTGGTCTGACCCCGGGGGCCTCTTTGCTCCAAGAGACCCAGTACTTC. Translated, it gives CASGLTPGASLLQETQYF.